This entry concerns a single T cell receptor (beta chain). These data come from a study of blood T cell repertoires in COVID-19. Original processing methods: Reference gene primer amplification in the assay estimated nucleated cell counts. TCRdb's table, derived via immunoSEQ multiplex PCR, lists solely in-frame clones and lacks some. The V and J calls and clone size come from that table; D and trimming were worked out from the DNA. The repertoire holds around 200,000 clones, with roughly 90% as singletons. This CDR3 has 15 residues. Germline loops: CDR1 LNHDA, CDR2 SQIVND (reference sequence). Trimming shortened V by 1 base and J by 3 bases, and 12 bases separated the two germline ends.

This chain links TRBV19 with TRBJ1-1; unclear D gene. Sequencing was done on a sample of peripheral blood. This clonotype was sampled from a man aged 18 to 29 with active or convalescent COVID-19. The CDR3 loop reads CASSIGIRADTEAFF. In nucleotides, the CDR3 is TGTGCCAGTAGTATAGGGATACGAGCGGACACTGAAGCTTTCTTT.